Shown below are 8 T cell receptor beta chains from a single sample sequenced in a study of synovial regulatory T cells in juvenile arthritis. Sequencing was performed with immunoSEQ multiplex PCR; in TCRdb, only in-frame clones are kept and a portion is missing. The sample includes 7,000 to 8,000 clones. The sequenced material came from Treg cells from blood. Noted subset: remaining (HLA-DR-negative) circulating blood Treg cells. Receptors were obtained from a donor younger than 35 with juvenile idiopathic arthritis.

The gene calls are TRBV18 and TRBJ2-3; TCRdb calls TRBD1, which cannot be checked without DNA. CDR1 is KGHSH and CDR2 is LQKENI in the germline V gene. This CDR3 has 13 amino acids. No DNA was logged. The CDR3 reads CASSPTSKDTQYF.

The chain employs TRBV10-3 and TRBJ2-7; as DNA is missing, the TRBD1 call by TCRdb cannot be tested. CDR1 is ENHRY and CDR2 is SYGVKD in the germline V gene. This CDR3 has 20 amino acids. A DNA sequence was not provided. The CDR3 protein is CAISGPSSSSFKKSSYEQYF.

The chain has TRBV7-9 and TRBJ1-1. This CDR3 spans 11 amino acids. Only the protein is on record. Germline CDR1 SEHNR, CDR2 FQNEAQ (reference sequence). The CDR3 region is CASSLEVSAFF.

This sequence joins TRBV25-1 and TRBJ2-3; the D gene TCRdb calls, TRBD1, cannot be checked with no DNA. The germline CDR1 and CDR2 sequences are MGHDK and SYGVNS. CDR3 length: 14 amino acids. The protein alone is recorded here. The CDR3 region is CASSELLWGDTQYF.

V gene TRBV7-3 combines with J gene TRBJ2-5; TCRdb's D gene call, TRBD2, goes unchecked for lack of DNA. CDR1 SGHTA and CDR2 FQGTGA come from the germline V gene. CDR3 length: 15 amino acids. A DNA sequence was not provided. The CDR3 region is CASSSRGFPQETQYF.

The chain recombines TRBV29-1 with TRBJ2-7; without DNA, the TCRdb call of TRBD1 cannot be checked. This CDR3 comprises 13 residues. No DNA sequence is on record. Germline V lookup: CDR1 SQVTM, CDR2 ANQGSEA. CDR3 residues: CSAYRGLGYEQYF.

The chain joins TRBV18 to TRBJ1-1; there is no DNA to check the TCRdb D call of TRBD1. Germline values: CDR1 KGHSH, CDR2 LQKENI. This CDR3 spans 15 amino acids. DNA is not recorded here. Here the CDR3 reads CASSLQQGARNEAFF.

V usage is TRBV6-4 and J usage is TRBJ1-1. The CDR3 length is 16 residues. A DNA sequence was not provided. Germline V gives CDR1 MRHNA, CDR2 SNTAGT. CDR3 residues: CASSDSMVPRNTEAFF.